The clone carrying this TCR beta chain was counted between two and nine times. This specimen comes from a study of blood T cell repertoires in COVID-19. Across the whole study: Nucleic acid was either cDNA or gDNA, and it came from T cells, B-cell-depleted T cells, or PBMCs.

V gave up 5 bases and J gave up 5 bases; unmatched junction bases: 17. This CDR3 region has 18 residues. Germline V gives CDR1 MNHEY, CDR2 SMNVEV (reference sequence). Profiled with immunoSEQ multiplex PCR; TCRdb holds only in-frame clones, not every one. The table has about 130,000 clones, just under 85% seen once; the top ten hold 9.2%. Participants' reported clinical history set cohort assignment. Recovered Cohort 3 donors showed two negative PCRs, clearance, or symptom resolution. The chain is built from TRBV27 and TRBJ2-2, with 7 bases matching TRBD2. The receptor was derived from a man between 50 and 59 years old who had recovered from COVID-19. The sequencing input was PBMCs or T cells enriched from blood (not recorded which). The DNA of the CDR3 is TGTGCCAGCAGTCCCCTTAAAGCGGGGCCTCCAAGGACCGGGGAGCTGTTTTTT. Translation gives CASSPLKAGPPRTGELFF.